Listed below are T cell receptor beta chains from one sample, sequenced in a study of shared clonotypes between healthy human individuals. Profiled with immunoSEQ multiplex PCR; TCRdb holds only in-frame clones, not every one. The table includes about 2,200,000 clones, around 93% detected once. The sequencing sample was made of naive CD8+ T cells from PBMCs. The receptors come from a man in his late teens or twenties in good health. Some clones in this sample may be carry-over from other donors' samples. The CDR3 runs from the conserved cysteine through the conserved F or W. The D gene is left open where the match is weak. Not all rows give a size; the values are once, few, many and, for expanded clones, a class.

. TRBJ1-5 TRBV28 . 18 TGTGCCAGCAGTTTATCACACACAGGAGGGGGGAGGGATCAGCCCCAGCATTTT CASSLSHTGGGRDQPQHF
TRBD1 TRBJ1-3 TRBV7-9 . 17 TGTGCCAGCAGCGGTCATTTACAGGGGGCGGTTGGAAACACCATATATTTT CASSGHLQGAVGNTIYF
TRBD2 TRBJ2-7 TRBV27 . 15 TGTGCCAGCGGCAAACTAGCGGGAGGGTTGTTCGAGCAGTACTTC CASGKLAGGLFEQYF
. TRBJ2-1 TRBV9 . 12 TGTGCCAGCAGCGTAGGACAGTTTGGTCCGTTCTTC CASSVGQFGPFF
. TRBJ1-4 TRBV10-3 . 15 TGTGCCATCAGTGAGTCGAAAACCCTGGAGGAAAAACTGTTTTTT CAISESKTLEEKLFF
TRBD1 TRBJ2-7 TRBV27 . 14 TGTGCCAGCAGTTTTGTTGGGACAGGGCTCGAGCAGTACTTC CASSFVGTGLEQYF
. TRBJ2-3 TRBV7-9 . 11 TGTGCCAGCAGCTCGTGGGATACGCAGTATTTT CASSSWDTQYF
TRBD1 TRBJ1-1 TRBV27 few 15 TGTGCCAGCAGTTTTGGGACAGGTGGGGACACTGAAGCTTTCTTT CASSFGTGGDTEAFF
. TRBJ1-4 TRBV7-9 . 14 TGTGCCAGCAGCTTAGCCGACAGTTTTGAAAAACTGTTTTTT CASSLADSFEKLFF
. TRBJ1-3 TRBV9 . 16 TGTGCCAGCAGCTCCGGTCGTACCAACTCTGGAAACACCATATATTTT CASSSGRTNSGNTIYF
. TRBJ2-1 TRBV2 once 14 TGTGCCAGCGCTTCCTCCTTGGGCTACAATGAGCAGTTCTTC CASASSLGYNEQFF
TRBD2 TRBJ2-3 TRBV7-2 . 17 TGTGCCAGCAGCCCGGGGACTAGCGGGAGGTTCACAGATACGCAGTATTTT CASSPGTSGRFTDTQYF
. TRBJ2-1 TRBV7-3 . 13 TGTGCCAGCAGCGATAACAGGGATCCTGAGCAGTTCTTC CASSDNRDPEQFF
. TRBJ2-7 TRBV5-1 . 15 TGCGCCAGCAGCTTAGGACAGACAATTCCCTACGAGCAGTACTTC CASSLGQTIPYEQYF
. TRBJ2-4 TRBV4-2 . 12 TGTGCCAGCAGCCAAGATTATCCTATTCAGTACTTC CASSQDYPIQYF
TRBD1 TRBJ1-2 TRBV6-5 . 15 TGTGCCACCGCCGGGATAACAGGGGGGAGCTATGGCTACACCTTC CATAGITGGSYGYTF
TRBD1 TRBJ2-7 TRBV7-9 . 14 TGTGCCAGCAGCATACAGGGGGGAACCTACGAGCAGTACTTC CASSIQGGTYEQYF
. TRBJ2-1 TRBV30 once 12 TGTGCCTGGAACAGGTTCTACAATGAGCAGTTCTTC CAWNRFYNEQFF
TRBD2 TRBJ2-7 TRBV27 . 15 TGTGCCAGCAGATCCCGACTAGCGGGAGGCTACGAGCAGTACTTC CASRSRLAGGYEQYF
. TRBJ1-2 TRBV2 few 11 TGTGCCACCTTCGGTGGGTATGGCTACACCTTC CATFGGYGYTF
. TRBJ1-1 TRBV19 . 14 TGTGCCAGTAGGGATATTCTATTAGGGCCTGAAGCTTTCTTT CASRDILLGPEAFF
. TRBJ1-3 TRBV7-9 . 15 TGTGCCAGCAGCGAGAGACAGTTCTCTGGAAACACCATATATTTT CASSERQFSGNTIYF
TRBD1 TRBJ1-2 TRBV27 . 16 TGTGCCAGCAGTTTAAGGAGGGAACAGGGGGCGTTGGGCTACACCTTC CASSLRREQGALGYTF
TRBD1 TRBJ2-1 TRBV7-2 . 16 TGTGCCAGCAGCGCGAGGGGGCGGGCCTCCTACAATGAGCAGTTCTTC CASSARGRASYNEQFF
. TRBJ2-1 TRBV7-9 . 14 TGTGCCAGCAGCAACTTCCCCCTTTACAATGAGCAGTTCTTC CASSNFPLYNEQFF
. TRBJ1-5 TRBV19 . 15 TGTGCCAGTAGTATAATGGTCAGACCTCATCAGCCCCAGCATTTT CASSIMVRPHQPQHF
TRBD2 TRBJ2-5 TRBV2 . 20 TGTGCCAGCAGTGAAGAGGAAAGGGAGGGAGCGGAGGCTCCCCAAGAGACCCAGTACTTC CASSEEEREGAEAPQETQYF
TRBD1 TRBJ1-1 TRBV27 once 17 TGTGCCAGCACCCCAATCTGGGGGGGACAGGGAGGCACTGAAGCTTTCTTT CASTPIWGGQGGTEAFF
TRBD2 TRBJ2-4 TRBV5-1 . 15 TGCGCCAGCAGCTTGGCCTACGGGGGGTTGAACATTCAGTACTTC CASSLAYGGLNIQYF
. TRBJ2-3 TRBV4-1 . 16 TGCGCCAGCAGCCAAGAGGACCCCCGACTTACAGATACGCAGTATTTT CASSQEDPRLTDTQYF
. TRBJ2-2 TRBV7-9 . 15 TGTGCCAGCAGCCCAGCGGCCGTCCGCACCGGGGAGCTGTTTTTT CASSPAAVRTGELFF
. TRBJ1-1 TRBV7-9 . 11 TGTGCCAGCAGCCCCCTTGCGGAAGCTTTCTTT CASSPLAEAFF
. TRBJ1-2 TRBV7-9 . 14 TGTGCCAGCAGCACCGGGACGGTCCACTATGGCTACACCTTC CASSTGTVHYGYTF
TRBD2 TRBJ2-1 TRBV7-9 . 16 TGTGCCAGCAGCTTAGACTTAGCGGGAGGGTACAATGAGCAGTTCTTC CASSLDLAGGYNEQFF
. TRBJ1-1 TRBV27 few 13 TGTGCCAGCACCCTACTCAACAACACTGAAGCTTTCTTT CASTLLNNTEAFF